This entry concerns a single TCR beta chain. Antigen unknown. In germline, CDR1 is SGHRS, CDR2 YFSETQ. Germline trimming cut 5 bases from V and 5 bases from J; bases unmatched to any gene: 14. The CDR3 runs 16 residues. These data originate in a study of long-term antiretroviral therapy in people with HIV. Researchers ran immunoSEQ v3.0 at survey level. Sequencing targeted roughly 35,000-55,000 T-cell genomes per sample. Some clones are missing from TCRdb's copy, which holds only in-frame ones; the method was immunoSEQ multiplex PCR. The sample gives more than 20,000 clones, less than 85% of which show up once; less than 15% is in the top ten. Study-wide findings and caveats: Repertoires in HIV (unlike those of controls) had narrower CDR3 length ranges. Post-ART, diversity grew, though it stayed under transplant donor control levels. Viral resistance, ART adherence and therapy changes all lacked available data.

Sequencing used unsorted PBMCs, obtained around 1.8 years before starting antiretroviral therapy. The source of this sequence is a woman aged 40-49 years with HIV. The rearrangement links TRBV5-1 to TRBJ2-5; 8 bases map to TRBD2. CDR3 loop: CASRILEAGVGETQYF. The CDR3 coding sequence is TGCGCCAGCAGGATCCTAGAAGCGGGAGTTGGGGAGACCCAGTACTTC. The full variable domain, its missing parts supplied by reference TRBV5-1 and TRBJ2-5, is KAGVTQTPRYLIKTRGQQVTLSCSPISGHRSVSWYQQTPGQGLQFLFEYFSETQRNKGNFPGRFSGRQFSNSRSEMNVSTLELGDSALYLCASRILEAGVGETQYFGPGTRLLVL.